This section outlines one T cell receptor beta chain sequence together with its context. The entry originates in a study of tumor and adjacent non-tumor tissue in lung cancer. Trimming removed 8 bases from V and 15 bases from J, with 44 bases in between. This CDR3 contains 20 residues. No cell sorting was done before RNA was extracted from the tissue. Distant lung tissue was collected more than 3 cm away from the tumor edge. Three rounds of nested PCR, following a modified ARM-PCR protocol, produced the TCRbeta library. TCRdb fed the multiplex PCR reads into MiXCR, producing one record per CDR3 protein. The sample shows roughly 75,000 distinct CDR3 sequences, 65% to 75% of them seen only once.

The sequencing input was distant non-tumor lung tissue. The J gene is TRBJ2-1, the V gene TRBV12-3 or TRBV12-4; D might be TRBD2 (6 bases). This receptor was identified in a woman aged 45-60 years with non-small cell lung cancer. The chain's CDR3 is CASLPGVGSLARSSYNGRFF. The DNA for the CDR3 is TGTGCCAGCCTCCCGGGAGTCGGTTCCTTGGCTAGAAGCTCCTACAATGGGCGGTTCTTC.